The 27 T cell receptor beta chains below all came from one sample that was sequenced in a study of response to subunit inactivated influenza vaccine. TCRdb passed the RT-PCR reads through MiXCR, listing each CDR3 protein once. The sample comprises 290,000 or so distinct CDR3 sequences, approximately 23% of which are singletons, and 10% rests with the top ten. This sample comprised PBMCs from blood, obtained roughly 20 months after vaccination. The receptor set was obtained from a man aged 50 to 69 who received an inactivated influenza vaccine.

The rearrangement links TRBV20-1 to TRBJ1-4; possibly TRBD1 for D (6 bases). The ends were cut back, 0 bases at V and 7 bases at J, with 18 bases in the middle. Germline values: CDR1 DFQATT, CDR2 SNEGSKA (reference sequence). The length of the CDR3 is 16 residues. CDR3 sequence (DNA): TGCAGTGCTAGAGAGAGTTCGGGGACATTGGGTGAAAAACTGTTTTTT. This codes for CSARESSGTLGEKLFF.

This clonotype has just a few counts. The chain couples TRBV30 to TRBJ1-3; no reliable D call. CDR1 GTSNPN and CDR2 SVGIG come from the germline V gene (reference sequence). The CDR3 totals 14 residues. Trimming took 1 base from V and 3 from J, leaving 10 bases between them. The CDR3 DNA reads TGTGCCTGGAGTGCCGGATTTGGTGGAAACACCATATATTTT. Protein: CAWSAGFGGNTIYF.

The chain employs TRBV5-4 and TRBJ2-3, with D perhaps matching TRBD1 (6 bases). The germline V gene has CDR1 SGHNT and CDR2 YYREEE (reference sequence). The CDR3 spans 14 residues. V shed 4 bases and J shed 8 bases, with 17 bases lying between them. Here the CDR3 DNA reads TGTGCCAGCAGCCTACCTTCGCGAGGGGGTACGCAGTATTTT. The encoded protein is CASSLPSRGGTQYF.

The rearrangement links TRBV6-5 to TRBJ2-7; 9 nucleotides match TRBD2. Looked up from germline, CDR1 is MNHEY and CDR2 is SVGAGI. The CDR3 has 16 amino acids. The junction had 6 bases not matched to a gene; V was cut back by 0 bases and J by 3 bases. The CDR3 DNA reads as TGTGCCAGCAGTTACTCTCGGGCTAGCGGGAACTACGAGCAGTACTTC. Translation gives CASSYSRASGNYEQYF.

A few counts support this clonotype. The chain couples TRBV6-1 to TRBJ2-5, with a possible D match to TRBD2 (6 bases). This CDR3 is 11 amino acids long. CDR1 and CDR2 (germline): MNHNS, SASEGT. The CDR3 is CLSAGQETQYF. The CDR3 DNA follows: TGTCTCTCCGCGGGACAAGAGACCCAGTACTTC.

This clonotype was found a few times. This chain uses TRBV6-2 or TRBV6-3 with TRBJ1-5; unclear D gene. Germline V gene lookup returns CDR1 MNHEY and CDR2 SVGEGT. The V and J ends lost 5 bases and 0 bases respectively, with 8 bases between them. CDR3 length: 14 amino acids. This CDR3 reads CASSDGNSNQPQHF. For the CDR3, the DNA is TGTGCCAGCAGTGACGGAAATAGCAATCAGCCCCAGCATTTT.

This clonotype was counted a few times. This sequence joins TRBV20-1 and TRBJ2-1; no firm D call. CDR1 and CDR2 from the germline V gene are DFQATT and SNEGSKA (reference sequence). CDR3 length: 15 residues. V was clipped by 5 bases and J by 0 bases, with 14 bases between them. The CDR3 loop is CSAQPLSSSYNEQFF. The CDR3 DNA sequence: TGCAGTGCTCAACCCCTTTCCAGCTCCTACAATGAGCAGTTCTTC.

This clonotype was counted a few times. The V gene is TRBV6-2 or TRBV6-3, the J gene TRBJ2-7, with 7 bases lining up with TRBD2. V was pared by 2 bases and J by 6 bases, with 10 bases of the junction left unmatched. In germline, CDR1 is MNHEY, CDR2 SVGEGT. CDR3 length equals 15 residues. CDR3 sequence reads: CASSYGTTMSLEQYF. The CDR3 nucleotides read TGTGCCAGCAGTTACGGGACTACAATGTCCCTCGAGCAGTACTTC.

The CDR3: CASSQELSGVSFF. The CDR3, as DNA: TGTGCCAGCAGCCAAGAGCTTTCAGGAGTGTCGTTCTTC. The chain employs TRBV4-2 and TRBJ2-1; D not resolved. The CDR3 contains 13 residues. Germline V gene sequence: CDR1 LGHNA, CDR2 YNFKEQ. Trimming removed 0 bases at V and 15 bases at J, with 15 bases between.

V usage is TRBV20-1 and J usage is TRBJ2-1; D is ambiguous. This CDR3 spans 17 amino acids. In germline, CDR1 is DFQATT, CDR2 SNEGSKA (reference sequence). The ends were cut back, 0 bases at V and 2 bases at J, with 17 bases in the middle. The CDR3 DNA reads as TGCAGTGCTAGAGACCCTGCTCCACTAAGGACCTACAATGAGCAGTTCTTC. Translating it yields CSARDPAPLRTYNEQFF.

This clonotype was recorded a few times. The chain employs TRBV7-6 and TRBJ1-5; 7 bases are shared with TRBD1. Germline V CDR1 and CDR2: SGHVS, FNYEAQ. This CDR3 spans 15 amino acids. Trimming removed 1 base from V and 3 bases from J; junction bases left unmatched: 3. The CDR3 is CASSLGTGNNQPQHF. The CDR3 bases are TGTGCCAGCAGCTTAGGGACAGGAAACAATCAGCCCCAGCATTTT. Filled out from reference TRBV7-6 and TRBJ1-5, the complete variable domain reads GAGVSQSPRYKVTKRGQDVALRCDPISGHVSLYWYRQALGQGPEFLTYFNYEAQQDKSGLPNDRFSAERPEGSISTLTIQRTEQRDSAMYRCASSLGTGNNQPQHFGDGTRLSIL.

The V and J genes are TRBV10-3 and TRBJ2-7; the match to TRBD1 covers 10 bases. The trim removed 5 bases at V and 2 bases at J, leaving 3 bases unmatched. The CDR3 sequence is 14 residues long. Germline CDR1 ENHRY, CDR2 SYGVKD. CDR3 coding DNA: TGTGCCATCAGTAGTGGGACAGGGGCCTACGAGCAGTACTTC. Its translation: CAISSGTGAYEQYF.

In its sample, this clonotype was seen a few times. The rearrangement uses TRBV20-1 and TRBJ1-2; a possible D gene is TRBD1 (5 bases). The V gene lost 5 bases and the J gene lost 0 bases, with 13 bases spanning the gap. The germline V gene encodes CDR1 DFQATT and CDR2 SNEGSKA (reference sequence). The CDR3 has 14 amino acids. The CDR3 loop reads CSADSTASNYGYTF. For the CDR3, the DNA is TGCAGTGCTGACAGTACGGCCTCTAACTATGGCTACACCTTC.

This chain uses TRBV20-1 with TRBJ1-4, with unresolved D. The CDR3 consists of 16 residues. CDR1 and CDR2 from the germline V gene are DFQATT and SNEGSKA (reference sequence). Trimming removed 3 bases at V and 0 bases at J, with 14 bases between. The CDR3 DNA reads TGCAGTGCTAGTTTACACCACCCTGCAACTAATGAAAAACTGTTTTTT. This encodes CSASLHHPATNEKLFF.

This clonotype was seen a few times. V gene TRBV7-2 combines with J gene TRBJ2-7; 11 bases match TRBD1. Germline V gene lookup returns CDR1 SGHTA and CDR2 FQGNSA. V shed 1 base and J 7 bases; nucleotides not matched to a gene: 6. The CDR3 is 15 amino acids. The CDR3 region is CASSLVPGTGGEQYF. The CDR3 region has the DNA TGTGCCAGCAGCTTAGTCCCGGGGACAGGGGGTGAGCAGTACTTC. The complete variable domain, with remaining parts taken from reference TRBV7-2 and TRBJ2-7, reads GAGVSQSPSNKVTEKGKDVELRCDPISGHTALYWYRQSLGQGLEFLIYFQGNSAPDKSGLPSDRFSAERTGGSVSTLTIQRTQQEDSAVYLCASSLVPGTGGEQYFGPGTRLTVT.

This chain connects TRBV2 to TRBJ2-2; D possibly corresponds to TRBD2 (5 bases). The CDR3 loop spans 15 amino acids. Between the trimmed V and J ends, which lost 5 bases and 1 base, there was a span of 11 bases. Germline values: CDR1 SNHLY, CDR2 FYNNEI. In nucleotides, the CDR3 is TGTGCCAGCAGTCCAGAGGACTTGAACACCGGGGAGCTGTTTTTT. Protein product: CASSPEDLNTGELFF.

This clonotype was seen at least ten times. J is TRBJ1-1 and V is TRBV7-9; D is uncertain. Trimming shortened V by 4 bases and J by 5 bases, and 8 bases separated the two germline ends. The germline gives CDR1 SEHNR, CDR2 FQNEAQ (reference sequence). The CDR3 is made up of 12 amino acids. In DNA, the CDR3 is TGTGCCAGCAGCTCCGGAGGGACTGAAGCTTTCTTT. This sequence encodes CASSSGGTEAFF.

The chain carries TRBV29-1 and TRBJ2-7, with 11 bases that match TRBD2. Germline values: CDR1 SQVTM, CDR2 ANQGSEA. The V gene end was trimmed by 7 bases and the J gene end by 7 bases; junction bases not matched to a gene: 3. This CDR3 has 11 amino acids. The CDR3 coding sequence is TGCAGCGCACGACTAGCGGGGGAGCAGTACTTC. Protein product: CSARLAGEQYF.

The rearrangement joins TRBV9 to TRBJ1-5; tentatively, D is TRBD1 (6 bases). The germline CDR1 and CDR2 sequences are SGDLS and YYNGEE. Trimming shortened V by 0 bases and J by 14 bases, and 15 bases separated the two germline ends. The CDR3 runs 13 residues. The CDR3 bases are TGTGCCAGCAGCGTAGATGAGAAAGGGGGGAAGCATTTT. It encodes CASSVDEKGGKHF.

This clonotype was observed a handful of times. V is TRBV20-1 and J is TRBJ2-1, with TRBD2 matching over 14 bases. The CDR3 consists of 16 residues. The V segment lost 6 bases and the J segment 2 bases; nucleotides outside the gene matches: 6. The germline V gene encodes CDR1 DFQATT and CDR2 SNEGSKA (reference sequence). The CDR3: CSATGLAGVPYNEQFF. CDR3 DNA sequence: TGCAGTGCCACGGGACTAGCGGGAGTACCCTACAATGAGCAGTTCTTC.

A few counts support this clonotype. This chain uses TRBV5-1 with TRBJ1-4; 8 nucleotides align to TRBD1. CDR3 length equals 17 residues. Trimming at V came to 4 bases and at J to 0 bases, leaving 8 bases not matched to a gene. CDR1 is SGHRS, CDR2 YFSETQ, per germline. The CDR3 sequence is CASSNNRGFSTNEKLFF. CDR3 in DNA: TGCGCCAGCAGCAATAACAGGGGGTTCTCAACTAATGAAAAACTGTTTTTT.

This rearrangement joins TRBV20-1 to TRBJ1-4, with D possibly TRBD1 on 6 matching bases. CDR1 is DFQATT, CDR2 SNEGSKA, per germline (reference sequence). V shed 1 base and J shed 8 bases, with 11 bases lying between them. The CDR3 loop spans 13 amino acids. For the CDR3, the DNA is TGCAGTGCTAGAGGGACAGCTGGCGAAAAACTGTTTTTT. Its protein product is CSARGTAGEKLFF.

This clonotype was seen more than once but under ten times. The chain links TRBV6-5 to TRBJ1-2; no clear D. Germline CDR1 MNHEY, CDR2 SVGAGI. The CDR3 sequence is 14 residues long. Trimming removed 0 bases at V and 8 bases at J, with 13 bases between. Here the CDR3 reads CASSYSVGIGGYTF. The CDR3 DNA sequence: TGTGCCAGCAGTTACTCCGTGGGGATTGGAGGCTACACCTTC.

V and J are TRBV2 and TRBJ1-2; maybe TRBD1 (6 bases). This CDR3 is built from 15 residues. Germline V gene lookup returns CDR1 SNHLY and CDR2 FYNNEI. V shed 1 base and J shed 4 bases, with 13 bases lying between them. Here the CDR3 reads CASSEGPRGFYGYTF. For the CDR3, the DNA is TGTGCCAGCAGTGAAGGGCCCAGGGGTTTCTATGGCTACACCTTC.

This clonotype was found once. The chain employs TRBV25-1 and TRBJ1-3; unclear D gene. Germline CDR1 reads MGHDK; CDR2 reads SYGVNS. Deletions cut 8 bases from V and 9 bases from J, with 11 bases between. The CDR3 spans 11 residues. For the CDR3, the DNA is TGTGCCAGCCTCCTCGGAGGCACCATATATTTT. Protein sequence: CASLLGGTIYF.

V usage is TRBV5-1 and J usage is TRBJ2-7, with 8 bases aligning to TRBD2. Germline loops: CDR1 SGHRS, CDR2 YFSETQ. The ends lost 0 bases at V and 0 bases at J; junction bases unmatched: 2. The CDR3 sequence is 15 residues long. CDR3 residues: CASSLDSGASYEQYF. The CDR3 DNA sequence: TGCGCCAGCAGCTTGGATAGCGGGGCCTCCTACGAGCAGTACTTC.

This clonotype has more than one count but fewer than ten. The V gene is TRBV11-1, the J gene TRBJ2-1; D uncertain. CDR1 and CDR2 from the germline V gene are SGHAT and FQDESV (reference sequence). Trimming pared 5 bases from V and 6 bases from J, leaving 11 bases between. The CDR3 loop spans 13 amino acids. For the CDR3, the DNA is TGTGCCAGCAGCGGTACGAAGGTCAATGAGCAGTTCTTC. Its translation: CASSGTKVNEQFF.